This T cell receptor beta chain was recorded in a study of OX40 agonist ivuxolimab in advanced cancers. As for the study in general: Partial responses were achieved by three patients, one with hepatocellular carcinoma and two with cutaneous melanoma.

CDR3 length: 10 residues. V was pared by 5 bases and J by 5 bases, with 3 bases between. CDR1 MNHEY and CDR2 SVGAGI come from the germline V gene. Measured with immunoSEQ multiplex PCR; TCRdb has only the in-frame clones, and not every one. The table records 150,000 to 190,000 clones, around 94% of them present only once. Of note for this clone: Its antigen remains unidentified.

Study-wide findings and caveats: Partial responders dosed at 0.1-3.0 mg/kg displayed clonal expansion ranking among the lowest. There was clonal expansion of CD4+ and CD8+ blood T cells by week 6 at 0.1 to 3.0 mg/kg.

This clonotype was sampled from an adult with an advanced solid tumor such as melanoma, head and neck, liver or kidney cancer. The genes are TRBV6-5 and TRBJ1-2; D gene uncertain. Sample: CD4+ or CD8+ T cells sorted from blood, taken in a trial of the OX40 agonist ivuxolimab. The CDR3 region is CASSEYGYTF. As DNA, the CDR3 is TGTGCCAGCAGTGAGTATGGCTACACCTTC.